The 13 T cell receptor beta chains reported below all come from one sample, sequenced in a study of shared clonotypes between healthy human individuals. CD45RO-negative cells were positively selected for CCR7, leaving out terminally differentiated effector memory CD45RA+ cells. The table came from immunoSEQ multiplex PCR; TCRdb's copy has only in-frame clones and leaves some out. The table includes approximately 2,000,000 clones, 85% to 95% detected once. Sequencing was done on a sample of naive CD8+ T cells from PBMCs. The source is a man aged 18-30 years in good health. Some clones in this sample may be carry-over from other donors' samples.

The rearrangement uses TRBV7-6 and TRBJ2-1, with 8 bases that match TRBD2. The germline V gene has CDR1 SGHVS and CDR2 FNYEAQ. There are 15 residues in the CDR3. V lost 5 bases, J lost 2 bases, and 5 bases stayed unmatched. DNA of the CDR3: TGTGCCAGCAGCCCCAGACTAGCGACCTACAATGAGCAGTTCTTC. This sequence encodes CASSPRLATYNEQFF.

With regard to this clone: The identical CDR3 is also encoded by other nucleotide sequences in the sample. The chain uses TRBV6-5 and TRBJ1-5; D call uncertain. In germline, CDR1 is MNHEY, CDR2 SVGAGI. V lost 6 bases and J 4 bases, leaving 10 bases between the germline ends. This CDR3 spans 13 amino acids. CDR3 sequence: CASSPTGNQPQHF. The CDR3 region has the DNA TGTGCCAGCAGCCCGACGGGGAATCAGCCCCAGCATTTT.

The chain has TRBV25-1 and TRBJ1-1, with 7 nucleotides matching TRBD1. With 2 bases clipped from V and 7 bases from J, the junction kept 7 bases outside the gene matches. There are 14 residues in the CDR3. The germline V gene encodes CDR1 MGHDK and CDR2 SYGVNS. CDR3 residues: CASSEPGGGGEAFF. In DNA, the CDR3 is TGTGCCAGCAGTGAACCAGGGGGTGGTGGTGAAGCTTTCTTT.

This rearrangement joins TRBV5-5 to TRBJ1-5; TRBD1 matches at 9 bases. V lost 2 bases and J lost 7; bases outside the gene matches: 19. The CDR3 runs to 19 residues. Germline V gene sequence: CDR1 SGHKS, CDR2 YYEKEE (reference sequence). CDR3: CASSFYPSREDRGYQPQHF. The CDR3 nucleotides are TGTGCCAGCAGCTTTTACCCCAGCCGAGAGGACAGGGGCTACCAGCCCCAGCATTTT.

The chain carries TRBV5-1 and TRBJ2-1; 7 bases line up with TRBD1. The CDR3 covers 18 residues. Germline values: CDR1 SGHRS, CDR2 YFSETQ. Germline trimming cut 4 bases from V and 2 bases from J; bases unmatched to any gene: 15. CDR3: CASSPRQGVISPYNEQFF. For the CDR3, the DNA is TGCGCCAGCAGCCCCCGACAGGGAGTCATTTCTCCCTACAATGAGCAGTTCTTC.

The chain uses TRBV10-3 and TRBJ2-1, with D possibly being TRBD1 (7 bases). Germline V CDR1 and CDR2: ENHRY, SYGVKD. The CDR3 covers 15 residues. The germline V and J ends were trimmed by 3 bases and 3 bases, with 12 bases remaining between them. This CDR3 is CAISEGQGGYNEQFF. The CDR3 coding sequence is TGTGCCATCAGTGAAGGTCAGGGGGGCTACAATGAGCAGTTCTTC.

The chain employs TRBV18 and TRBJ2-7; the match to TRBD1 covers 9 bases. The V segment lost 4 bases and the J segment 3 bases; nucleotides outside the gene matches: 7. The germline V gene encodes CDR1 KGHSH and CDR2 LQKENI. This CDR3 has 15 residues. DNA for the CDR3: TGTGCCAGCTCACGACTCCGGGACAGGGTCTACGAGCAGTACTTC. As protein: CASSRLRDRVYEQYF. Looking up the rest from reference TRBV18 and TRBJ2-7 gives the full variable domain: NAGVMQNPRHLVRRRGQEARLRCSPMKGHSHVYWYRQLPEEGLKFMVYLQKENIIDESGMPKERFSAEFPKEGPSILRIQQVVRGDSAAYFCASSRLRDRVYEQYFGPGTRLTVT.

The V call is TRBV27, the J call TRBJ2-3; D possibly matches TRBD1 or TRBD2 (5 bases each). Germline CDR1 reads MNHEY; CDR2 reads SMNVEV (reference sequence). Trimming shortened V by 8 bases and J by 12 bases, and 36 bases separated the two germline ends. The CDR3 length is 18 residues. CDR3 coding DNA: TGTGCCAGCGGGGGACGGTCCCTTTACCAGATACGCAGTATTTCCCAGTATTTT. Residues: CASGGRSLYQIRSISQYF.

Comment on this clone: The sample has other DNA sequences that encode this CDR3 too. The chain is built from TRBV19 and TRBJ2-1; no definite D call. The CDR3 has 13 amino acids. Germline-derived CDR1 and CDR2 are LNHDA and SQIVND (reference sequence). The V end was cut by 6 bases, the J end by 1 base, with 7 bases between. The CDR3 sequence is CASRTRSYNEQFF. As DNA, the CDR3 is TGTGCCAGTAGGACCCGGTCCTACAATGAGCAGTTCTTC.

The chain couples TRBV2 to TRBJ2-1; D not certain. V was cut by 6 bases and J by 0 bases, with 6 bases left in between. This CDR3 has 13 amino acids. Germline V gene lookup returns CDR1 SNHLY and CDR2 FYNNEI. CDR3 region: CASRESSYNEQFF. CDR3 bases: TGTGCCAGCAGGGAGAGCTCCTACAATGAGCAGTTCTTC.

The chain uses TRBV5-1 and TRBJ1-2; 8 bases fit TRBD1. Germline V lookup: CDR1 SGHRS, CDR2 YFSETQ. The CDR3 runs 15 residues. V was pared by 0 bases and J by 7 bases, with 8 bases of the junction left unmatched. The CDR3 region is CASSLETGEAGGYTF. Here the CDR3 DNA reads TGCGCCAGCAGCTTGGAGACAGGGGAGGCCGGTGGCTACACCTTC. Full variable domain (outside the CDR3, taken from reference TRBV5-1 and TRBJ1-2): KAGVTQTPRYLIKTRGQQVTLSCSPISGHRSVSWYQQTPGQGLQFLFEYFSETQRNKGNFPGRFSGRQFSNSRSEMNVSTLELGDSALYLCASSLETGEAGGYTFGSGTRLTVV.

The rearrangement joins TRBV27 to TRBJ1-1; 7 bases line up with TRBD1. CDR1 and CDR2 from the germline V gene are MNHEY and SMNVEV (reference sequence). The trim removed 3 bases at V and 11 bases at J, leaving 6 bases unmatched. CDR3 length: 12 amino acids. Here the CDR3 DNA reads TGTGCCAGCAGTTTCCCCGGCAGGGGGGCTTTCTTT. Its translation: CASSFPGRGAFF.

The chain is built from TRBV27 and TRBJ2-4; 10 nucleotides line up with TRBD2. Trimming cost V 0 bases and J 3 bases; bases outside gene matches: 8. Looked up from germline, CDR1 is MNHEY and CDR2 is SMNVEV (reference sequence). CDR3 size: 18 residues. CDR3 nucleotides: TGTGCCAGCAGTTTATCCCCTAGCGGGAGACTAGGCAAAAACATTCAGTACTTC. Translating gives CASSLSPSGRLGKNIQYF.